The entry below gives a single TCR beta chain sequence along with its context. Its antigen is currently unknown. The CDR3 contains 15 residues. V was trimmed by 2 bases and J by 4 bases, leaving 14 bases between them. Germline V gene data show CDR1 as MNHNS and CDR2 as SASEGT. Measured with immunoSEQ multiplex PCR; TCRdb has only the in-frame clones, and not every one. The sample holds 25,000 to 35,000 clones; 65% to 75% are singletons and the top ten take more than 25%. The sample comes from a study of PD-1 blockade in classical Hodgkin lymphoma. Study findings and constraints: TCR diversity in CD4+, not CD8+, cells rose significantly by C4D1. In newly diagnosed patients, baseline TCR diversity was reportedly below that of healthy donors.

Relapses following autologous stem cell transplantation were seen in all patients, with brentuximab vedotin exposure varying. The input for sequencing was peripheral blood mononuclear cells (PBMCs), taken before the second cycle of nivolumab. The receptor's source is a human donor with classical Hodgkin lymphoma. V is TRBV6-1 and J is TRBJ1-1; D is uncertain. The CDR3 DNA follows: TGTGCCAGCAGTGAACTTGACGCCAGGAGCACTGAAGCTTTCTTT. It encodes CASSELDARSTEAFF.